This TCR beta chain is drawn from a study of identical twins. Study outcomes and limitations: The authors noted that invariant MAIT and iNKT cells could partly confound zero-insertion analyses. Conclusions relied on cross-sectional statistical analysis, not following the same donors.

This clonotype appeared a few times. What it binds is unknown. Germline V gene lookup returns CDR1 DFQATT and CDR2 SNEGSKA (reference sequence). CDR3 length equals 11 residues. Trimming took 7 bases from V and 6 from J, leaving 12 bases between them. One entry per CDR3 protein, called by TCRdb with MiXCR from the 5' RACE reads. The sample has around 960,000 distinct CDR3 sequences; 9% to 15% are singletons. This sample also belongs to another study, concerning yellow fever vaccine responses in identical twins. That paper notes: After vaccination, twins' T cell response reportedly seemed partly convergent, partly personalized.

The specimen was PBMCs. This chain links TRBV20-1 with TRBJ1-1, with TRBD1 as a possible D gene (5 bases). The origin of this receptor is a young woman in good health. The CDR3 coding sequence is TGCAGTGTGCGGGGGGGGGCTGAAGCTTTCTTT. Translating it yields CSVRGGAEAFF.